The rows below give T cell receptor beta chains drawn from one sample of a study of T cell responses to AZD1222 COVID-19 vaccine. The repertoire was sequenced with immunoSEQ multiplex PCR; TCRdb's copy has only in-frame clones and lacks some. This sample yields approximately 100,000 clones, of which more than 85% are seen a single time; 1% to 1.5% belongs to the top ten. The sequenced sample was peripheral blood, obtained on day 0 of AZD1222 vaccination. These receptors all come from an adult in good health. Each CDR3 is given with its conserved first and last residue. A D gene is named only where the DNA matches it firmly. Size tells how often a clone was seen (once, few, many) or the class of an expanded clone, and some rows leave it out.

J gene | clone size | V gene | D gene | CDR3 DNA | CDR3 protein
TRBJ1-4 | - | TRBV3-1/TRBV3-2 | - | TGTGCCAGCAGCCAAAGGCAGGCTAATGAAAAACTGTTTTTT | CASSQRQANEKLFF
TRBJ1-5 | - | TRBV19 | - | TGTGCCAGTAGCTTACAGTGGAATCAGCCCCAGCATTTT | CASSLQWNQPQHF
TRBJ2-3 | - | TRBV6-2/TRBV6-3 | TRBD2 | TGTGCCAGCAGTCCCCTCAGGAGTAGCGGGGGCCTTAGCACAGATACGCAGTATTTT | CASSPLRSSGGLSTDTQYF
TRBJ2-2 | - | TRBV6-2/TRBV6-3 | - | TGTGCCAGCAGTTGGGTCAAGAGGACCGGGGAGCTGTTTTTT | CASSWVKRTGELFF
TRBJ1-6 | - | TRBV3-1/TRBV3-2 | - | TGTGCCAGCAGCCGACTCGACGTGGGCATTGGAGGTTCACCCCTCCACTTT | CASSRLDVGIGGSPLHF
TRBJ2-1 | - | TRBV28 | TRBD2 | TGTGCCAGCAGTTCGCCACGGACTAGCGGGTACGATGAGCAGTTCTTC | CASSSPRTSGYDEQFF
TRBJ2-7 | once | TRBV19 | TRBD2 | TGTGCCAGTAGTACGACTAGCGGGGCCTACGAGCAGTACTTC | CASSTTSGAYEQYF
TRBJ2-7 | once | TRBV28 | TRBD2 | TGTGCCAGCAGTGAGACTAGCGGGAGGCCCTACGAGCAGTACTTC | CASSETSGRPYEQYF
TRBJ1-2 | - | TRBV4-2 | - | TGTGCCAGCAGCCAAGAAGAACAGGGAGGCTACACCTTC | CASSQEEQGGYTF
TRBJ1-6 | - | TRBV23-1 | - | TGCGCCAGCAGTCAAGGCGGGCAGGGGATGGGGTCCTATAATTCACCCCTCCACTTT | CASSQGGQGMGSYNSPLHF
TRBJ2-2 | - | TRBV20-1 | - | TGCAGTGCTAGTACAGGGAACACCGGGGAGCTGTTTTTT | CSASTGNTGELFF
TRBJ1-6 | - | TRBV9 | TRBD1 | TGTGCCAGCAGCGGCTCAGGGGGAAATAATTCACCCCTCCACTTT | CASSGSGGNNSPLHF
TRBJ1-1 | - | TRBV18 | TRBD1 | TGTGCCAGCTCTCGCGGGGACAGGGGGTTGAACACTGAAGCTTTCTTT | CASSRGDRGLNTEAFF
TRBJ2-7 | few | TRBV25-1 | - | TGTGCCAGCAGTGAATCTAAGCAGGCTACCTACGAGCAGTACTTC | CASSESKQATYEQYF
TRBJ1-4 | - | TRBV7-9 | - | TGTGCCAGCAGCTTAGGGCAGGATAATGAAAAACTGTTTTTT | CASSLGQDNEKLFF
TRBJ1-6 | - | TRBV3-1/TRBV3-2 | - | TGTGCCAGCAGCCCGCGACAGAATTCACCCCTCCACTTT | CASSPRQNSPLHF
TRBJ1-5 | - | TRBV6-2/TRBV6-3 | - | TGTGCCAGCAGTATTGGACAGCCGTATCAGCCCCAGCATTTT | CASSIGQPYQPQHF
TRBJ1-1 | - | TRBV3-1/TRBV3-2 | - | TGTGCCAGCAGCCAAACGGGATTAGCGGACACTGAAGCTTTCTTT | CASSQTGLADTEAFF
TRBJ1-1 | - | TRBV7-9 | - | TGTGCCAGCAGCTTAACTGGGGACACTGAAGCTTTCTTT | CASSLTGDTEAFF
TRBJ2-5 | - | TRBV2 | - | TGTGCCAGCCTTACGGGGCGCCAAGAGACCCAGTACTTC | CASLTGRQETQYF
TRBJ1-1 | - | TRBV11-2 | - | TGTGCCAGCAGCCCAAACAGAAGAGGTCACTCACCGGGCACTGAAGCTTTCTTT | CASSPNRRGHSPGTEAFF
TRBJ2-2 | - | TRBV24-1 | TRBD1 | TGTGCCACCAGTGACCGGGACAGGGCCGGGGAGCTGTTTTTT | CATSDRDRAGELFF
TRBJ2-7 | - | TRBV27 | TRBD2 | TGTGCCAGCAGTTTATACGGTGGGGGGGGAGATTCCTACGAGCAGTACTTC | CASSLYGGGGDSYEQYF
TRBJ1-3 | once | TRBV29-1 | - | TGCAGCGTTGCGTCGATGGATTCTGGAAACACCATATATTTT | CSVASMDSGNTIYF
TRBJ2-7 | - | TRBV12-3/TRBV12-4 | TRBD1 | TGTGCCAGCACAGGGGGCTCCTACGAGCAGTACTTC | CASTGGSYEQYF
TRBJ1-2 | - | TRBV7-2 | TRBD1 | TGTGCCAGCAGCTGGAAACAGGGGGCGGTTAGCTATGGCTACACCTTC | CASSWKQGAVSYGYTF
TRBJ2-5 | - | TRBV7-9 | TRBD2 | TGTGCCAGCAGCTTATCCAGCGGGGGGAACTCTAAGGTGTACTTC | CASSLSSGGNSKVYF